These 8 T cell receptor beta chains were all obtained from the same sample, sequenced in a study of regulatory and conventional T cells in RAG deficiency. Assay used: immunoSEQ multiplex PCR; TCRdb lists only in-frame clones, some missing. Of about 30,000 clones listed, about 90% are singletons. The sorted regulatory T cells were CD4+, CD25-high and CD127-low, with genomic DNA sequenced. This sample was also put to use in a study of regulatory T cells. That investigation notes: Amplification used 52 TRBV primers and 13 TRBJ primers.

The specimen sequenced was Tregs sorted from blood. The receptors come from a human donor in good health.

The CDR3 region is CASSASPRGLQETQYF. CDR3 sequence (DNA): TGTGCCAGCAGCGCCAGCCCAAGGGGGCTCCAAGAGACCCAGTACTTC. This chain links TRBV9 with TRBJ2-5; 7 nucleotides match TRBD1. The CDR3 loop spans 16 amino acids. V shed 3 bases, J shed 1 base, and the junction held 9 bases outside the gene matches. CDR1 and CDR2 (germline): SGDLS, YYNGEE.

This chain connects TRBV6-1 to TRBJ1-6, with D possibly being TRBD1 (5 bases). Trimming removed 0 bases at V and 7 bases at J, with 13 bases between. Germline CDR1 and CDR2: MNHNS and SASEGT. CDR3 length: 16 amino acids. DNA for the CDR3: TGTGCCAGCAGTGAAGCGAGTCAGGGATTGAATTCACCCCTCCACTTT. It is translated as CASSEASQGLNSPLHF.

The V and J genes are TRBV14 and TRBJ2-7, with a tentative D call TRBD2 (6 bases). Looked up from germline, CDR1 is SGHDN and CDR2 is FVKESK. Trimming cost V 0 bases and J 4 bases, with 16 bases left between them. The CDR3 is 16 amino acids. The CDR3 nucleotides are TGTGCCAGCAGCCAAGACCGCGGACTAAGAGATTACGAGCAGTACTTC. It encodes CASSQDRGLRDYEQYF.

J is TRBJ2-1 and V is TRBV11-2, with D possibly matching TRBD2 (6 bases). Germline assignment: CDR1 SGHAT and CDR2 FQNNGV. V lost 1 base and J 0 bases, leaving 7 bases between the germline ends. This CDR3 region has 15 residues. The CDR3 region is CASSLGGDSYNEQFF. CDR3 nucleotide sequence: TGTGCCAGCAGCTTAGGCGGGGACTCCTACAATGAGCAGTTCTTC.

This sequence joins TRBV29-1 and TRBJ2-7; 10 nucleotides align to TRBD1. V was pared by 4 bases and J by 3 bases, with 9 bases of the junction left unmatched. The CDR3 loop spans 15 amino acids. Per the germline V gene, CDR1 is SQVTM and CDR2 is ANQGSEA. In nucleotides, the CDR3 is TGCAGCGTTGGATGGTCCGGGACAGGGGACTACGAGCAGTACTTC. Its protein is CSVGWSGTGDYEQYF.

CDR3: CASSLGQGVSGNTIYF. The CDR3 DNA is TGCGCCAGCAGCTTGGGACAGGGAGTCTCTGGAAACACCATATATTTT. The J gene is TRBJ1-3, the V gene TRBV5-1; 7 bases agree with TRBD1. Germline assignment: CDR1 SGHRS and CDR2 YFSETQ. V shed 0 bases, J shed 0 bases, and the junction held 3 bases outside the gene matches. The CDR3 contains 16 residues.

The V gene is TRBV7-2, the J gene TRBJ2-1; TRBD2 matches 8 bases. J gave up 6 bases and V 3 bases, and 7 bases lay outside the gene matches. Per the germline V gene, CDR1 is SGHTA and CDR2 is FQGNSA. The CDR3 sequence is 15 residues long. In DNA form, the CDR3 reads TGTGCCAGCAGCTTGACGGGGGGGCCGGGCAATGAGCAGTTCTTC. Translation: CASSLTGGPGNEQFF.

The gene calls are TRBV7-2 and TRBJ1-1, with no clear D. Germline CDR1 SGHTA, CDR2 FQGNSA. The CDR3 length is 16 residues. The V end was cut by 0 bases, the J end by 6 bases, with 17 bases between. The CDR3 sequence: CASSLARGGNTSEAFF. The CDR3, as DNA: TGTGCCAGCAGCTTAGCGCGGGGAGGGAATACTTCTGAAGCTTTCTTT.